These T cell receptor beta chains were read from a single sample in a study of cytomegalovirus exposure and HLA in healthy donors. Libraries were prepared by immunoSEQ multiplex PCR; TCRdb keeps only in-frame clonotypes and omits some of them. This table has around 110,000 clones, 80% to 85% appearing once. Sequencing used PBMCs. Receptor source: a woman under 40 in good health and CMV-seronegative. Each CDR3 is given without its conserved first and last residue.

cdr3_length,v_call,j_call,cdr3_aa
14,TRBV4-3,TRBJ2-3,ASSQQGNGNTDTQY
12,TRBV19,TRBJ1-1,ASIMGGLNTEAF
12,TRBV7-8,TRBJ1-5,ASSLAGANQPQH
11,TRBV28,TRBJ1-2,ASSPGTVLGYT
13,TRBV27,TRBJ1-1,ASSLQGGGGTEAF
10,TRBV30,TRBJ2-7,AWAGVTYEQY
13,TRBV6-1,TRBJ2-5,ASSRGGVAGETQY
11,TRBV30,TRBJ2-7,AWSTGGYYEQY
18,TRBV15,TRBJ2-3,ATSRDLGTSGDGGPDTQY
15,TRBV5-1,TRBJ2-6,ASSLRGTGVGANVLT